This TCR beta chain appears in the sequencing data of a study of blood T cell repertoires in COVID-19. In the study overall: Nucleic acid was either cDNA or gDNA, and it came from T cells, B-cell-depleted T cells, or PBMCs.

Authors' methods: Amplification from reference gene primers served as the basis for estimated nucleated cell counts. Sequenced by immunoSEQ multiplex PCR; TCRdb stores in-frame clones only, minus some. V, J and clone size are those of that table, while D and trimming were read from the DNA. The sample shows around 380,000 clones, 70% to 85% of them seen only once. This sequence originates from a human donor with acute or convalescent COVID-19. The donor label of this sample is uncertain. Specimen: peripheral blood.

The CDR3 spells CASSLSGGNTEAFF. In DNA, the CDR3 is TGTGCCAGCAGCTTGAGCGGGGGGAACACTGAAGCTTTCTTT. The V gene is TRBV5-5, the J gene TRBJ1-1, with D possibly matching TRBD1 (5 bases). This CDR3 spans 14 amino acids. Germline assignment: CDR1 SGHKS and CDR2 YYEKEE (reference sequence). With 1 base removed from V and 1 base from J, the gap between germline ends came to 8 bases.